The rows below give T cell receptor beta chains drawn from one sample of a study of cytomegalovirus exposure and HLA in healthy donors. Libraries were prepared by immunoSEQ multiplex PCR; TCRdb keeps only in-frame clonotypes and omits some of them. The sample has approximately 120,000 clones, around 83% seen once. Sequencing was performed on PBMCs. The receptors shown here come from a woman aged 30 to 39 in good health and CMV-seropositive. Each CDR3 is given with its conserved first and last residue. D genes are given only for firm matches. For some rows the clone size is stated as once, few or many, or as a class when expanded; others skip it.

TRBV28	TRBD1	TRBJ2-7	-	TGTGCCAGCAGTTTAGGGACAGTGCCCTACGAGCAGTACTTC	CASSLGTVPYEQYF
TRBV28	-	TRBJ1-1	few	TGTGCCAGCAGTTCCTTACTTCCGGGGAACACTGAAGCTTTCTTT	CASSSLLPGNTEAFF
TRBV10-1	-	TRBJ1-2	few	TGCGCCAGCAGTGAAGGAGTCGGGGGAAGCTATGGCTACACCTTC	CASSEGVGGSYGYTF
TRBV10-3	TRBD1	TRBJ2-5	-	TGTGCCATCAGTGAGTCTACAGGGGGCGAGGTGAAGACCCAGTACTTC	CAISESTGGEVKTQYF
TRBV10-3	-	TRBJ2-1	-	TGTGCCATCAGTGAGGATTTGGTGGGAGGCGGCCGCGATGAGCAGTTCTTC	CAISEDLVGGGRDEQFF
TRBV2	-	TRBJ2-7	few	TGTGCCAGCAGTGAAGCGGCGGACTCCTTCTCCTACGAGCAGTACTTC	CASSEAADSFSYEQYF
TRBV9	-	TRBJ2-2	once	TGTGCCAGCAGCCCGAGAGGAGCAGGGTCCGGGGAGCTGTTTTTT	CASSPRGAGSGELFF
TRBV29-1	TRBD1	TRBJ1-1	-	TGCAGCGTCTCAGACAGGGGAAGCACTGAAGCTTTCTTT	CSVSDRGSTEAFF
TRBV5-1	-	TRBJ2-1	-	TGCGCCAGCAGCTTGGGGTCGGGTAACGAGCAGTTCTTC	CASSLGSGNEQFF
TRBV2	-	TRBJ1-2	-	TGTGCCAGCAGGAGGCAGGGCGGTGGCGGCTACACCTTC	CASRRQGGGGYTF
TRBV18	-	TRBJ1-1	-	TGTGCCAGCTCACCAGGGGGAGGGGGTGCTTTCTTT	CASSPGGGGAFF
TRBV6-1	TRBD1	TRBJ2-7	-	TGTGCCAGCAGTGAGCCCCGACAGGGCCTTCACCAGTTC	CASSEPRQGLHQF
TRBV5-1	-	TRBJ2-5	-	TGCGCCAGCAGCCGGTGGGGCAGTCAAGAGACCCAGTACTTC	CASSRWGSQETQYF
TRBV5-1	TRBD2	TRBJ2-5	-	TGCGCCAGCAGCTTGGGACTAGCGGGAGGTGAAGAGACCCAGTACTTC	CASSLGLAGGEETQYF
TRBV5-7	-	TRBJ2-3	-	TGTGCCAGCAGCTTGAGGGGGTATGAGATTGGAGAGGCAGATACGCAGTATTTT	CASSLRGYEIGEADTQYF
TRBV5-1	-	TRBJ1-4	-	TGCGCCAGCAGCTTGCGGGGGGCGCCTAATGAAAAACTGTTTTTT	CASSLRGAPNEKLFF
TRBV7-3	TRBD2	TRBJ2-1	-	TGTGCCAGCAGCAATCCGGGACTAGTTCCGCAGTTCTTC	CASSNPGLVPQFF
TRBV5-6	TRBD2	TRBJ2-1	-	TGTGCCAGCAAGGGGCTAGCGGGAGACAGAAATGAGCAGTTCTTC	CASKGLAGDRNEQFF
TRBV9	-	TRBJ2-5	few	TGTGCCAGCAGCGTAGGGACAGCACAAGAGACCCAGTACTTC	CASSVGTAQETQYF
TRBV2	TRBD2	TRBJ2-1	-	TGTGCCAGCAGCCCGGGACTAGCGGGAGTCGATGAGCAGTTCTTC	CASSPGLAGVDEQFF
TRBV28	TRBD1	TRBJ1-1	-	TGTGCCAGCAAGCGAGGGCCCAGGGGGACTGAAGCTTTCTTT	CASKRGPRGTEAFF
TRBV6-5	-	TRBJ2-3	few	TGTGCCAGCAGTTACAGGAGGGCAGGGGGAGATACGCAGTATTTT	CASSYRRAGGDTQYF
TRBV11-2	-	TRBJ2-7	-	TGTGCCAGCAGCTTAGGGGAGGAGCAGTACTTC	CASSLGEEQYF
TRBV18	-	TRBJ1-2	-	TGTGCCAGCTCACTAACAGGGATTGATGGCTACACCTTC	CASSLTGIDGYTF
TRBV28	TRBD1	TRBJ2-3	-	TGTGCCAGCAGTCACCATAGGGACAGAAGCACAGATACGCAGTATTTT	CASSHHRDRSTDTQYF
TRBV5-1	-	TRBJ1-2	-	TGCGCCAGCAGCTCGAACTATGGCTACACCTTC	CASSSNYGYTF
TRBV2	-	TRBJ1-1	-	TGTGCCAGCCGCTCGGGGAGGGACACTGAAGCTTTCTTT	CASRSGRDTEAFF
TRBV6-5	-	TRBJ1-1	few	TGTGCCAGCAGTTACCACTCCAAGAACACTGAAGCTTTCTTT	CASSYHSKNTEAFF
TRBV5-1	TRBD1	TRBJ1-2	-	TGCGCCAGCAGCCCACAGGGGACTGCCGATGGCTACACCTTC	CASSPQGTADGYTF
TRBV19	-	TRBJ2-5	-	TGTGCCAGTAGTCCCCTACAGCCGTACCAAGAGACCCAGTACTTC	CASSPLQPYQETQYF
TRBV5-1	TRBD1	TRBJ2-7	-	TGCGCCAGCAGCTTCAACAGGGGGGCATACGAGCAGTACTTC	CASSFNRGAYEQYF
TRBV28	-	TRBJ2-7	-	TGTGCCAGCACAAGTTCGGGCTACGAGCAGTACTTC	CASTSSGYEQYF
TRBV7-9	TRBD2	TRBJ2-7	-	TGTGCCAGCAGCCCCGGACTAGCGGGTAGCTCCTACGAGCAGTACTTC	CASSPGLAGSSYEQYF
TRBV5-1	-	TRBJ2-3	-	TGCGCCAGCAGCTTGGTGGCGGGCGGGCTCTCTCCTAGCACAGATACGCAGTATTTT	CASSLVAGGLSPSTDTQYF
TRBV9	-	TRBJ2-3	-	TGTGCCAGCAGCGTAGCCGCCGTGGGGCTTCTCACAGATACGCAGTATTTT	CASSVAAVGLLTDTQYF
TRBV5-1	-	TRBJ1-1	-	TGCGCCAGCAGCGCAAACCGGGACACCACTGAAGCTTTCTTT	CASSANRDTTEAFF
TRBV5-1	-	TRBJ2-1	-	TGCGCCAGCAGCAGGGGTAAGGGCGTATACAATGAGCAGTTCTTC	CASSRGKGVYNEQFF
TRBV27	-	TRBJ2-1	-	TGTGCCAGCAGCCTTTCCCCAGGGGCCGGTACCAATGAGCAGTTCTTC	CASSLSPGAGTNEQFF
TRBV10-3	TRBD1	TRBJ2-7	-	TGTGCCATCAATGCGGACAGGTCCACCTACGAGCAGTACTTC	CAINADRSTYEQYF
TRBV2	-	TRBJ1-2	-	TGTGCCAGTACCGAGACAGCCTATAGCTATGGCTACACCTTC	CASTETAYSYGYTF
TRBV9	-	TRBJ1-1	-	TGTGCCAGCAGCGGGACAGTTTTGAACACTGAAGCTTTCTTT	CASSGTVLNTEAFF
TRBV19	-	TRBJ1-2	-	TGTGCCAGTAGTATTTTGGGGCCCGGCTATGGCTACACCTTC	CASSILGPGYGYTF
TRBV2	TRBD1	TRBJ2-3	-	TGTGCCAGCGGCTGGACAGGGAGCACAGATACGCAGTATTTT	CASGWTGSTDTQYF
TRBV6-1	-	TRBJ2-7	-	TGTGCCAGCAGTGGAGACATACTTTCCTACGAGCAGTACTTC	CASSGDILSYEQYF
TRBV5-1	-	TRBJ1-3	-	TGCGCCAGCAGCTTGGTGAACACAGGGACTGGAAACACCATATATTTT	CASSLVNTGTGNTIYF
TRBV18	-	TRBJ2-7	-	TGTGCCAGCTCACTGACACCTTCCTACGAGCAGTACTTC	CASSLTPSYEQYF